This entry features one T cell receptor beta chain sequence. The clone's antigen remains unknown. No much larger clone is present one base from it, and per-base qualities are unavailable. At diagnosis, peripheral blood, uninvolved tumor-adjacent lung and tumor were collected and were preserved as a mix of fresh-frozen and FFPE material. For TCR repertoire profiling, the blood samples were analyzed as peripheral blood mononuclear cells. This sample was included in a study of T cells in localized non-small cell lung cancer (dated by TCRdb to 2018 to 2021). For context, the study as a whole: T cell repertoires of about 230 early-stage NSCLC patients were analyzed, with tumors being compared against uninvolved tumor-adjacent lungs. The cohort comprised roughly 220 treatment-naïve NSCLC patients with resected, localized lung tumors. Of the NSCLC patients, roughly 130 were male and 85 to 110 were female, and the mean age was approximately 64 years. What the authors observed across the whole study: Since the design was exploratory, TCR variables were selected using unadjusted p-values with no false-discovery rate correction. Higher T cell density in blood was associated with longer overall survival, whereas higher clonality in adjacent lung was associated with shorter survival. Uninvolved tumor-adjacent lung showed the highest T cell clonality, higher than tumor, which suggests more focused antigenic responses in the uninvolved tumor-adjacent lung. A median of about 50 of the top 100 tumor clones turned up in the paired uninvolved adjacent lung, and fewer than 35 of those clones also ranked among the top 100 of that same adjacent lung. Because multi-region tumor sequencing was not performed, intratumor heterogeneity could not be ruled out.

TCR beta CDR3 regions were sequenced from DNA using the immunoSEQ Assay. In the paper's pipeline: T cell density was computed as TCR beta template counts normalized to usable DNA estimated by amplifying housekeeping genes. Using the preseqR package, richness was estimated by extrapolating to 120,000 templates for tissue samples and 400,000 templates for PBMC samples. Clonality was defined by subtracting Pielou's evenness from one. Tissue-enriched TCRs were identified by differential abundance testing using productive amino-acid clonotypes, minimum total count 5 and alpha 0.1. The Jaccard Index and the Morisita Overlap Index were used to measure repertoire overlap between compartments. GLIPH grouped TCR beta CDR3s together with public tetramer-defined viral CDR3s, and a viral motif had to include at least three viral sequences and also show V-gene enrichment. What TCRdb holds here is the immuneACCESS table cut down to in-frame rearrangements. Part of the clones is not present; checked against another copy, under half of the missing clones reflect an unresolved V gene, and the others are unexplained. V, J and clone size reflect that table, while D and trimming were determined from the DNA. Recorded for this sample are 100,000 to 150,000 clones; approximately 88% of them occurred a single time. The top ten constitute roughly 1.8% of the sample.

Between the V and J ends, shortened by 5 bases and 9 bases respectively, the junction contains 11 bases. There are 12 amino acids in the CDR3, from cysteine to phenylalanine inclusive. The read is trimmed to its CDR3 DNA, 36 bases read in frame from base 1. Based on the germline V gene (reference sequence), the CDR1 and CDR2 sequences are MNHEY and SMNVEV. The sample was peripheral blood, taken before any cancer treatment. The receptor's source is a female donor older than 55 with stage I lung adenocarcinoma. The chain is assembled from TRBV27 and TRBJ2-1; the D gene identity is not certain. The DNA is as follows: TGTGCCAGCAGTACTGGACCAAGTGAGCAGTTCTTC. This gives the protein CASSTGPSEQFF.